This T cell receptor beta chain emerged from a study of cytomegalovirus exposure and HLA in healthy donors. The overall study: The Caucasian-associated ancestry cluster contained about 80% of the approximately 400 genotyped donors.

Concerning this clone itself: Antigen: not known.

Germline CDR1 and CDR2: LNHDA and SQIVND (reference sequence). The CDR3 contains 14 residues. The V gene lost 3 bases and the J gene lost 8 bases, with 16 bases spanning the gap. Study-wide results and caveats: An analysis done earlier found most TCR beta V segments productive about 87% or about 30% of the time. Most CMV-associated TCR beta chains appeared HLA-restricted in a later analysis. TCR beta sequences numbering 15,000 to 20,000 were associated with HLA alleles at 0.05 false discovery rate in a later analysis.

60 Vbeta and 13 Jbeta primers were used in PCR. Sequencing used immunoSEQ multiplex PCR; TCRdb keeps in-frame clones, though not all of them. Of 150,000 to 200,000 clones detected, roughly 60% appear once; the ten largest clones hold about 3.2%. The TCR sequence derives from a man aged 35 to 55 in good health and CMV-seronegative. The sequenced sample was PBMCs. The chain employs TRBV19 and TRBJ1-2, with no clear D. CDR3 amino acids: CASSILERGTGYTF. The DNA for the CDR3 is TGTGCCAGTAGTATTCTGGAAAGAGGAACCGGCTACACCTTC. The full variable domain, with the rest looked up from reference TRBV19 and TRBJ1-2, is DGGITQSPKYLFRKEGQNVTLSCEQNLNHDAMYWYRQDPGQGLRLIYYSQIVNDFQKGDIAEGYSVSREKKESFPLTVTSAQKNPTAFYLCASSILERGTGYTFGSGTRLTVV.